Below, 27 T cell receptor beta chains from the same sample are listed, as sequenced in a study of blood T cell repertoires in COVID-19. This table comes from immunoSEQ multiplex PCR, and its TCRdb copy is limited to in-frame clones, with some not included. In the table there are 53,000 or so clones, over 90% of which are singletons. Sequencing used peripheral blood. These receptors originate from a human donor in a cohort sampled during active COVID-19.

V and J are TRBV5-4 and TRBJ2-1; 7 bases fit TRBD2. The CDR3 is made up of 15 amino acids. Germline V gene sequence: CDR1 SGHNT, CDR2 YYREEE (reference sequence). V dropped 4 bases and J dropped 2; count of bases not matched to a gene: 6. The CDR3: CASSPERGAYNEQFF. The CDR3 region has the DNA TGTGCCAGCAGCCCGGAGCGGGGCGCCTACAATGAGCAGTTCTTC.

V is TRBV2 and J is TRBJ2-2, with unresolved D. Trimming left V 7 bases short and J 0 bases short, with 3 bases between. Germline V gene lookup returns CDR1 SNHLY and CDR2 FYNNEI. The CDR3 spans 12 residues. This CDR3 reads CASTSNTGELFF. DNA for the CDR3: TGTGCCAGCACATCGAACACCGGGGAGCTGTTTTTT.

This chain links TRBV4-2 with TRBJ1-5; D gene unclear. Germline V gives CDR1 LGHNA, CDR2 YNFKEQ. The germline V and J ends were trimmed by 0 bases and 7 bases, with 13 bases remaining between them. The CDR3 is 15 residues long. CDR3 coding DNA: TGTGCCAGCAGCCAAGATAGGGAAGGAGGGCAGCCCCAGCATTTT. The encoded protein is CASSQDREGGQPQHF.

The chain links TRBV7-2 to TRBJ2-3; D is unclear. V lost 2 bases, J lost 2 bases, and 17 bases lay in between. The CDR3 extends over 17 amino acids. CDR1 and CDR2 from the germline V gene are SGHTA and FQGNSA. The CDR3 nucleotides read TGTGCCAGCAGCTTAAAATTTCAAGCTCGCCCCACAGATACGCAGTATTTT. It codes for CASSLKFQARPTDTQYF.

A single count supports this clone. This chain connects TRBV6-2 or TRBV6-3 to TRBJ1-1; 7 bases are shared with TRBD1. The CDR3 is made up of 14 amino acids. Germline values: CDR1 MNHEY, CDR2 SVGEGT. V gave up 2 bases and J gave up 7 bases; unmatched junction bases: 7. This CDR3 is CASSYRRDSLEAFF. The CDR3 coding sequence is TGTGCCAGCAGTTACAGGAGGGACAGCCTTGAAGCTTTCTTT.

V is TRBV6-5 and J is TRBJ2-7, with 7 bases matching TRBD1. Germline CDR1 is MNHEY and CDR2 is SVGAGI. This CDR3 region has 15 residues. The V segment lost 6 bases and the J segment 1 base; nucleotides outside the gene matches: 9. The CDR3 reads CASRVTGEISYEQYF. The CDR3 DNA reads as TGTGCCAGCAGGGTTACAGGGGAAATTTCCTACGAGCAGTACTTC.

The chain is built from TRBV19 and TRBJ1-1; possibly TRBD1 for D (6 bases). Germline assignment: CDR1 LNHDA and CDR2 SQIVND (reference sequence). V lost 3 bases and J lost 4, with 12 bases in between. CDR3 length equals 14 residues. The CDR3 region has the DNA TGTGCCAGTAGTATCTGGGGAGGGGGCACTGAAGCTTTCTTT. Residues: CASSIWGGGTEAFF.

This chain uses TRBV7-2 with TRBJ1-2, with 8 nucleotides matching TRBD1. The CDR3 spans 15 residues. The germline gives CDR1 SGHTA, CDR2 FQGNSA. V lost 4 bases and J lost 6; bases outside the gene matches: 10. The CDR3 nucleotides are TGTGCCAGCAGCTCCAGGGCAGGGGGCTACGATGGCTACACCTTC. Translating gives CASSSRAGGYDGYTF.

This chain links TRBV6-5 with TRBJ1-6; D remains unclear. Germline V gene sequence: CDR1 MNHEY, CDR2 SVGAGI. V dropped 6 bases and J dropped 3 bases, with 6 bases sitting between them. This CDR3 is 13 amino acids long. CDR3 DNA sequence: TGTGCCAGCAGAGCGGACTATAATTCACCCCTCCACTTT. Amino acid sequence: CASRADYNSPLHF.

V usage is TRBV11-2 and J usage is TRBJ2-2, with D tentatively TRBD2 (6 bases). Germline assignment: CDR1 SGHAT and CDR2 FQNNGV. The CDR3 is 16 residues long. V lost 5 bases to trimming and J lost 3 bases, with 16 bases between them. CDR3 amino acids: CASSEVPGSYTGELFF. The CDR3 DNA follows: TGTGCCAGCAGCGAGGTCCCCGGGAGCTACACCGGGGAGCTGTTTTTT.

The chain recombines TRBV4-1 with TRBJ1-2; TRBD1 might be the D (5 bases). Trimming removed 2 bases at V and 5 bases at J, with 9 bases between. In germline, CDR1 is MGHRA, CDR2 YSYEKL. This CDR3 is built from 13 residues. The DNA for the CDR3 is TGCGCCAGCAGCCAACGGGGGACTTATGGCTACACCTTC. Its protein is CASSQRGTYGYTF.

The chain carries TRBV11-2 and TRBJ1-2, with D unclear. V lost 0 bases, J lost 4 bases, and 3 bases lay in between. The length of the CDR3 is 12 residues. Germline assignment: CDR1 SGHAT and CDR2 FQNNGV. The CDR3 region has the DNA TGTGCCAGCAGCTTAGACCGCTATGGCTACACCTTC. Amino acid sequence: CASSLDRYGYTF.

The J gene is TRBJ1-5, the V gene TRBV7-6; no reliable D call. The germline gives CDR1 SGHVS, CDR2 FNYEAQ. The CDR3 has 13 amino acids. V gave up 0 bases and J gave up 3 bases, with 3 bases separating them. CDR3 sequence reads: CASSLAYNQPQHF. CDR3 in DNA: TGTGCCAGCAGCTTAGCATACAATCAGCCCCAGCATTTT.

This chain uses TRBV6-2 or TRBV6-3 with TRBJ1-1, with a weak D call TRBD1 (6 bases). Germline loops: CDR1 MNHEY, CDR2 SVGEGT. This CDR3 contains 15 residues. V shed 2 bases and J shed 5 bases, with 15 bases lying between them. This CDR3 reads CASSYVRGGRTEAFF. As DNA, the CDR3 is TGTGCCAGCAGTTACGTTCGGGGGGGGCGAACTGAAGCTTTCTTT.

J is TRBJ1-1 and V is TRBV19; TRBD1 agrees at 7 bases. Germline CDR1 reads LNHDA; CDR2 reads SQIVND (reference sequence). The CDR3 covers 12 residues. J lost 9 bases, V lost 7 bases, and 8 bases had no gene match. The CDR3 here is CASTTGIRKAFF. CDR3 coding DNA: TGTGCCAGTACGACAGGGATCCGAAAAGCTTTCTTT.

V usage is TRBV24-1 and J usage is TRBJ2-5; D unclear. The CDR3 is made up of 14 amino acids. Germline assignment: CDR1 KGHDR and CDR2 SFDVKD. V lost 0 bases and J lost 4, with 8 bases in between. The CDR3 DNA is TGTGCCACCAGTGATTTGAACAGTAGAGAGACCCAGTACTTC. Protein product: CATSDLNSRETQYF.

The chain recombines TRBV19 with TRBJ1-2; perhaps TRBD1 as D (6 bases). The germline gives CDR1 LNHDA, CDR2 SQIVND (reference sequence). The CDR3 runs to 14 residues. Deletions cut 5 bases from V and 2 bases from J, with 12 bases between. In DNA form, the CDR3 reads TGTGCCAGTAGTTCTGCCACAGGGAACTATGGCTACACCTTC. Amino acid sequence: CASSSATGNYGYTF.

This chain joins TRBV28 and TRBJ2-5; the match to TRBD1 covers 7 bases. This CDR3 region has 15 residues. The V gene's germline CDR1 is MDHEN and CDR2 SYDVKM. J lost 5 bases, V lost 5 bases, and 11 bases had no gene match. The CDR3 region is CASSNNRGEGETQYF. CDR3 DNA sequence: TGTGCCAGCAGTAACAACAGGGGAGAGGGGGAGACCCAGTACTTC.

The V call is TRBV6-1, the J call TRBJ2-3, with TRBD2 identical over 9 bases. CDR3 length: 15 residues. Germline V CDR1 and CDR2: MNHNS, SASEGT. Trimming took 2 bases from V and 5 from J; bases not matched to a gene: 5. CDR3 nucleotides: TGTGCCAGCAGTGAAAGCGGGGGGTATGAAGATACGCAGTATTTT. It translates to CASSESGGYEDTQYF.

This chain joins TRBV11-3 and TRBJ2-7; D is undetermined. Germline values: CDR1 SGHNT, CDR2 YENEEA. V was trimmed by 7 bases and J by 1 base, leaving 20 bases between them. The CDR3 spans 16 residues. CDR3 nucleotides: TGTGCCAGCACACCCTGTGCCGCCGTTCGGTCCTACGAGCAGTACGTC. The encoded protein is CASTPCAAVRSYEQYV.

A single count supports this clone. The genes are TRBV28 and TRBJ1-2; the D is unclear. The CDR3 contains 14 residues. V was trimmed by 2 bases and J by 5 bases, leaving 12 bases between them. Germline CDR1 and CDR2: MDHEN and SYDVKM. In DNA form, the CDR3 reads TGTGCCAGCAGTTTACCGCTACGACATTATGGCTACACCTTC. Protein product: CASSLPLRHYGYTF.

The rearrangement joins TRBV6-2 or TRBV6-3 to TRBJ1-1; D is unresolved. The germline CDR1 and CDR2 sequences are MNHEY and SVGEGT. V was clipped by 5 bases and J by 10 bases, with 14 bases between them. The CDR3 runs to 12 residues. The CDR3 loop is CASSTTGNGAFF. CDR3 bases: TGTGCCAGCAGTACAACGGGGAACGGAGCTTTCTTT.

The rearrangement uses TRBV4-1 and TRBJ1-4; the match to TRBD1 covers 7 bases. The V and J ends lost 3 bases and 7 bases, in that order; junction bases with no gene match: 8. In germline, CDR1 is MGHRA, CDR2 YSYEKL. The CDR3 is 15 residues long. Written as DNA, the CDR3 is TGCGCCAGCAGCCACCTACAGGGGTCGGTTGAAAAACTGTTTTTT. Translated: CASSHLQGSVEKLFF.

The rearrangement joins TRBV4-2 to TRBJ2-6; TRBD2 might be the D (6 bases). The CDR3 runs 16 residues. Trimming removed 0 bases from V and 4 bases from J, with 10 bases in between. Germline lookup yields CDR1 LGHNA and CDR2 YNFKEQ. In nucleotides, the CDR3 is TGTGCCAGCAGCCAAGATCGGGGGACCGGGGCCAACGTCCTGACTTTC. This translates into CASSQDRGTGANVLTF.

J is TRBJ1-1 and V is TRBV14; D not resolved. V lost 1 base and J lost 8, with 14 bases in between. The V gene's germline CDR1 is SGHDN and CDR2 FVKESK. The CDR3 sequence is 14 residues long. The DNA of the CDR3 is TGTGCCAGCAGCCAAGTCAGCCTCCGCGGCGAAGCTTTCTTT. Protein product: CASSQVSLRGEAFF.

As DNA, the CDR3 is TGCGCCAGCAGCTTGGATGCGCTCCTGGGCGGCTACACCTTC. Its translation: CASSLDALLGGYTF. The chain is built from TRBV5-1 and TRBJ1-2; D is uncertain. V was cut by 0 bases and J by 8 bases, with 14 bases left in between. Germline V gives CDR1 SGHRS, CDR2 YFSETQ. The CDR3 extends over 14 amino acids.

The CDR3 spells CASSYLGTPQETQYF. The CDR3, as DNA: TGTGCCAGCAGTTACCTCGGGACACCCCAAGAGACCCAGTACTTC. The V call is TRBV6-2 or TRBV6-3, the J call TRBJ2-5, with TRBD1 as a possible D gene (6 bases). The germline CDR1 and CDR2 sequences are MNHEY and SVGEGT. The ends were cut back, 2 bases at V and 1 base at J, with 11 bases in the middle. The CDR3 runs to 15 residues.